Presented here are 20 T cell receptor beta chains from one specimen sequenced in a study of radiotherapy plus CTLA-4 blockade in lung cancer. This table comes from immunoSEQ multiplex PCR, and its TCRdb copy is limited to in-frame clones, with some not included. The sample lists roughly 50,000 clones, approximately 79% occurring once. Specimen: peripheral blood, collected from a patient treated with radiotherapy plus ipilimumab. These receptors all stem from a human donor with non-small cell lung cancer who had stable disease on radiotherapy plus ipilimumab.

This rearrangement joins TRBV5-1 to TRBJ2-7, with TRBD1 matching over 8 bases. The CDR3 loop spans 13 amino acids. Germline V gene sequence: CDR1 SGHRS, CDR2 YFSETQ. The J segment lost 5 bases and the V segment lost 4 bases, leaving 5 bases of the junction unmatched. The CDR3: CASSKQGVDEQYV. The CDR3 DNA sequence: TGCGCCAGCAGCAAACAGGGGGTGGACGAGCAGTACGTC.

The chain combines TRBV14 with TRBJ1-2; D ambiguous. Looked up from germline, CDR1 is SGHDN and CDR2 is FVKESK. CDR3 size: 16 residues. Trimming shortened V by 4 bases and J by 1 base, and 16 bases separated the two germline ends. This chain's CDR3 is CASSLTSSQDNYGYTF. CDR3 in DNA: TGTGCCAGCAGCCTAACCAGCTCCCAGGATAACTATGGCTACACCTTC.

This clone was picked up a small number of times. The chain is built from TRBV19 and TRBJ1-6; perhaps TRBD1 as D (5 bases). CDR1 is LNHDA, CDR2 SQIVND, per germline (reference sequence). V was trimmed by 6 bases and J by 5 bases, leaving 8 bases between them. This CDR3 is built from 13 residues. The chain's CDR3 is CASSDRDNSPLHF. The CDR3, as DNA: TGTGCCAGTAGCGACAGAGATAATTCACCCCTCCACTTT.

The chain combines TRBV5-4 with TRBJ2-5, with 11 bases that match TRBD2. The CDR3 length is 15 residues. CDR1 SGHNT and CDR2 YYREEE come from the germline V gene (reference sequence). V gave up 0 bases and J gave up 4 bases; unmatched junction bases: 2. CDR3 coding DNA: TGTGCCAGCAGCTTGGGACTAGCGGGGAGAGAGACCCAGTACTTC. This codes for CASSLGLAGRETQYF.

The V call is TRBV6-6, the J call TRBJ2-1; 9 positions match TRBD2. The germline V gene has CDR1 MNHNY and CDR2 SVGAGI (reference sequence). Trimming cost V 10 bases and J 7 bases; bases outside gene matches: 8. CDR3 length: 13 residues. This chain's CDR3 is CAIQLAGTNEQFF. CDR3 nucleotides: TGTGCCATCCAGCTAGCGGGGACTAATGAGCAGTTCTTC.

V usage is TRBV10-3 and J usage is TRBJ1-3; 8 bases agree with TRBD1. The germline V gene has CDR1 ENHRY and CDR2 SYGVKD. The trim removed 6 bases at V and 0 bases at J, leaving 7 bases unmatched. The CDR3 is made up of 16 amino acids. The DNA for the CDR3 is TGTGCCATCAGACCCGACAGGGGAAGCTCTGGAAACACCATATATTTT. Translation: CAIRPDRGSSGNTIYF.

The sample holds a few counts of this clone. At one end the junction does not follow the germline gene, possibly because of a read error. This sample includes further DNA sequences coding for the same CDR3. The chain recombines TRBV13 with TRBJ1-2; weak D call: TRBD1 (5 bases). The CDR3 has 15 amino acids. From germline, CDR1 is PRHDT and CDR2 FYEKMQ (reference sequence). The CDR3 reads CPRSSGPGGGYGYTF. The CDR3 DNA reads TGCCCCCGCAGCTCGGGACCGGGGGGGGGCTATGGCTACACCTTC.

CDR3: CASSLGVAGYQETQYF. Written as DNA, the CDR3 is TGTGCCAGCAGCTTAGGGGTAGCGGGGTACCAAGAGACCCAGTACTTC. The chain links TRBV7-6 to TRBJ2-5; 8 bases align to TRBD2. With V trimmed by 1 base and J by 0 bases, 4 bases remained unmatched. Germline V lookup: CDR1 SGHVS, CDR2 FNYEAQ. The CDR3 consists of 16 residues.

The table lists this clone with a few counts. J is TRBJ1-1 and V is TRBV11-2, with 10 bases identical to TRBD1. There are 15 residues in the CDR3. The germline gives CDR1 SGHAT, CDR2 FQNNGV. Trimming removed 4 bases from V and 3 bases from J; junction bases left unmatched: 5. The CDR3 spells CASSSTGTGDTEAFF. In DNA form, the CDR3 reads TGTGCCAGCAGCTCAACCGGGACAGGGGACACTGAAGCTTTCTTT.

V and J are TRBV14 and TRBJ2-2; D not certain. V was cut by 4 bases and J by 3 bases, with 6 bases left in between. Per the germline V gene, CDR1 is SGHDN and CDR2 is FVKESK. CDR3 size: 13 residues. CDR3: CASSLQDTGELFF. In DNA form, the CDR3 reads TGTGCCAGCAGCCTACAAGACACCGGGGAGCTGTTTTTT.

This sequence joins TRBV5-6 and TRBJ2-4; D is possibly TRBD1 (6 bases). V was cut by 1 base and J by 10 bases, with 18 bases left in between. This CDR3 contains 15 residues. Per germline, CDR1 SGHDT and CDR2 YYEEEE. CDR3 in DNA: TGTGCCAGCAGCTTGTCGGATCCGGGACACATAATTCAGTACTTC. Protein sequence: CASSLSDPGHIIQYF.

The chain uses TRBV11-2 and TRBJ1-6, with unresolved D. This CDR3 region has 17 residues. Trimming cost V 1 base and J 7 bases, with 17 bases left between them. CDR1 and CDR2 (germline): SGHAT, FQNNGV. CDR3 region: CASSLVSIRGSNSPLHF. In nucleotides, the CDR3 is TGTGCCAGCAGCTTAGTGTCGATTCGGGGTTCAAATTCACCCCTCCACTTT.

The chain couples TRBV13 to TRBJ1-2; 9 positions match TRBD1. Germline CDR1 reads PRHDT; CDR2 reads FYEKMQ (reference sequence). J gave up 14 bases and V 5 bases, and 9 bases lay outside the gene matches. The CDR3 has 12 residues. This chain's CDR3 is CASSRRDRAGTF. In DNA form, the CDR3 reads TGTGCCAGCAGCCGCCGGGACAGGGCAGGGACCTTC.

The J gene is TRBJ2-5, the V gene TRBV11-2; maybe TRBD1 (5 bases). Trimming removed 3 bases at V and 4 bases at J, with 15 bases between. Germline loops: CDR1 SGHAT, CDR2 FQNNGV. This CDR3 comprises 15 residues. DNA of the CDR3: TGTGCCAGCAGCTTGGAACGCACAGGAAGAGAGACCCAGTACTTC. Protein: CASSLERTGRETQYF.

The V call is TRBV7-3, the J call TRBJ1-6; 7 bases are a match to TRBD1. Unmatched junction bases numbered 0, after V lost 1 base and J lost 6 bases. Germline assignment: CDR1 SGHTA and CDR2 FQGTGA. The CDR3 has 14 amino acids. CDR3 coding DNA: TGTGCCAGCAGCTTAAGGGACAGTAATTCACCCCTCCACTTT. Translating it yields CASSLRDSNSPLHF. Looking up the rest from reference TRBV7-3 and TRBJ1-6 gives the full variable domain: GAGVSQTPSNKVTEKGKYVELRCDPISGHTALYWYRQSLGQGPEFLIYFQGTGAADDSGLPNDRFFAVRPEGSVSTLKIQRTERGDSAVYLCASSLRDSNSPLHFGNGTRLTVT.

The rearrangement uses TRBV10-3 and TRBJ1-2, with D perhaps matching TRBD1 (6 bases). This CDR3 spans 13 amino acids. The germline V gene encodes CDR1 ENHRY and CDR2 SYGVKD. V shed 2 bases and J shed 5 bases, with 9 bases lying between them. The CDR3 nucleotides read TGTGCCATCAGTGAGGAGGGACAATATGGCTACACCTTC. It specifies CAISEEGQYGYTF.

V is TRBV6-5 and J is TRBJ1-4, with 7 bases matching TRBD1. Losses at the gene ends were 4 bases for V and 6 bases for J; bases not matched to a gene: 5. Germline CDR1 reads MNHEY; CDR2 reads SVGAGI. The CDR3 length is 14 residues. CDR3 amino acids: CASSSTGNHEKLFF. In nucleotides, the CDR3 is TGTGCCAGCAGTTCGACAGGGAATCATGAAAAACTGTTTTTT.

This clone appeared a single time. The V call is TRBV6-1, the J call TRBJ1-2; 7 bases map to TRBD1. Germline V CDR1 and CDR2: MNHNS, SASEGT. The V and J ends lost 3 bases and 0 bases, in that order; junction bases with no gene match: 7. This CDR3 contains 16 residues. The CDR3 DNA follows: TGTGCCAGCAGTGACGAAAACAGGGGAGCTAACTATGGCTACACCTTC. Its protein product is CASSDENRGANYGYTF.

This clone showed up just once. This chain uses TRBV11-2 with TRBJ2-5; 10 bases match TRBD2. The CDR3 has 16 residues. Germline CDR1 reads SGHAT; CDR2 reads FQNNGV. Trimming removed 3 bases from V and 2 bases from J; junction bases left unmatched: 6. CDR3 amino acids: CASSLGTSEKQETQYF. The CDR3 DNA sequence: TGTGCCAGCAGCTTGGGGACTAGCGAGAAACAAGAGACCCAGTACTTC.

On this clone itself: An end of the junction differs from the germline gene, which may be a read error. This chain links TRBV10-2 with TRBJ1-1; D is unresolved. Germline V gene sequence: CDR1 WSHSY, CDR2 SAAADI. The CDR3 is made up of 14 amino acids. The CDR3 DNA reads as TGCGCCAGCAGTGAAGGGCGGGGAGGAACTGAAGCTCTCTTT. As protein: CASSEGRGGTEALF.